The rows below give T cell receptor beta chains drawn from one sample of a study of CD8 T cells in Susac syndrome. TCRdb ran MiXCR on the immunoSEQ multiplex PCR reads and lists one entry per CDR3 protein. The data contain tens of thousands of distinct CDR3 sequences, 93% of them singletons. Sequencing was done on a sample of CD8+ T cells from PBMCs. Receptors originate from a human donor with Susac syndrome. CDR3s include the opening cysteine and the closing phenylalanine or tryptophan. A D gene is named only where the DNA matches it firmly. Size is omitted from some rows. Given values are once, few, many or a class for expanded clones.

TRBD2,TRBV20-1,-,17,TRBJ2-1,TGCAGTGCTAGAGATTCGGGAGGGAGGGCCTTCAGGGATGAGCAGTTCTTC,CSARDSGGRAFRDEQFF
-,TRBV11-3,-,15,TRBJ2-2,TGTGCCAGCAGCCGGCAAAGCGGTAACACCGGGGAGCTGTTTTTT,CASSRQSGNTGELFF
TRBD2,TRBV12-3/TRBV12-4,-,16,TRBJ2-7,TGTGCCAGCAGTTTAGAGTTGGGGCGGGGGAGCTACGAGCAGTACTTC,CASSLELGRGSYEQYF
-,TRBV20-1,-,10,TRBJ2-1,TGCAGTGCCAGGGACCCTGAGCAGTTCTTC,CSARDPEQFF
TRBD2,TRBV9,-,18,TRBJ2-2,TGTGCCAGCAGCGTAGGGGTCAGCGGGGGAGTCAACACCGGGGAGCTGTTTTTT,CASSVGVSGGVNTGELFF
TRBD2,TRBV20-1,-,15,TRBJ2-1,TGCAGTGCACCGCCTCAATACGGGAGGAGGGATGAGCAGTTCTTC,CSAPPQYGRRDEQFF
TRBD1,TRBV29-1,-,16,TRBJ2-3,TGCAGCGTTGAGGGGCTGGAAGGGGGCTTCTCAGATACGCAGTATTTT,CSVEGLEGGFSDTQYF
-,TRBV5-1,-,15,TRBJ2-7,TGCGCCAGCAGCTTGGCCGAAGGGGTGTGGAACGAGCAGTACTTC,CASSLAEGVWNEQYF
TRBD1,TRBV10-3,-,14,TRBJ1-2,TGTGCCATCAGTACAGGGGCCTCTCTCTATGGCTACACCTTC,CAISTGASLYGYTF
-,TRBV4-3,-,16,TRBJ1-4,TGCGCCAGCAGCCAAGAGATAACACGGGCTAATGAAAAACTGTTTTTT,CASSQEITRANEKLFF
-,TRBV27,once,11,TRBJ2-1,TGTGCCAGCAGTTTTCAGGGTGAGCAGTTCTTC,CASSFQGEQFF
TRBD2,TRBV27,-,15,TRBJ2-5,TGTGCCAGCAGTGCCGGGACTAGCGGGAGGGCGGCCCAGTACTTC,CASSAGTSGRAAQYF
-,TRBV20-1,-,11,TRBJ2-1,TGCAGTGCTAGAGATCCCAATGAGCAGTTCTTC,CSARDPNEQFF
-,TRBV2,-,11,TRBJ2-7,TGTGCCAGCGGCAGACTCTACGAGCAGTACTTC,CASGRLYEQYF
-,TRBV7-9,once,14,TRBJ2-1,TGTGCCAGCAGCTTATCGGCTGGCTACAATGAGCAGTTCTTC,CASSLSAGYNEQFF
-,TRBV30,-,13,TRBJ2-4,TGTGCCTGGAGTGTACGCCTAGAAAACATTCAGTACTTC,CAWSVRLENIQYF
-,TRBV2,-,16,TRBJ2-7,TGTGCCAGCAGTGAAGCGATGGCGGGCTCGGAAGTCGAGCAGTACTTC,CASSEAMAGSEVEQYF
TRBD2,TRBV6-5,-,15,TRBJ2-1,TGTGCCAGCAGTTACGGCCTAGCGGGGAACAATGAGCAGTTCTTC,CASSYGLAGNNEQFF
-,TRBV30,-,10,TRBJ1-1,TGTGCCTGGAGAGGAGCGGAAGCTTTCTTT,CAWRGAEAFF
TRBD1,TRBV7-7,-,16,TRBJ2-2,TGTGCCAGCAGCAACGGCCGGGACAGGGGGACCGGGGAGCTGTTTTTT,CASSNGRDRGTGELFF